The 30 T cell receptor beta chains presented below share a single source sample, sequenced in a study of control samples from healthy donors and cancer patients. Clones were sequenced by immunoSEQ multiplex PCR, and TCRdb holds only the in-frame ones, with some missing. The sample consists of 65,000 to 90,000 clones, around 87% of them appearing once. The sample taken for sequencing was blood. Source of these receptors: a man aged 50-60 years in good health.

In regard to this clone: One end of the junction is discordant with germline, which a read error may explain. The chain carries TRBV24-1 and TRBJ1-1; unclear D gene. Germline V gives CDR1 KGHDR, CDR2 SFDVKD. The CDR3 loop spans 11 amino acids. CDR3 sequence reads: CATSDGRWVEF. CDR3 sequence (DNA): TGTGCCACAAGTGACGGACGTTGGGTGGAATTT.

A word on this clone: The same CDR3 is also encoded by other DNA sequences in this sample. The chain recombines TRBV5-1 with TRBJ2-5; tentative D call: TRBD1 (5 bases). Looked up from germline, CDR1 is SGHRS and CDR2 is YFSETQ. The CDR3 runs to 13 residues. V was pared by 4 bases and J by 5 bases, with 12 bases between. CDR3 DNA sequence: TGCGCCAGCAGCAGCCAGGGCGCGGAGACCCAGTACTTC. This translates into CASSSQGAETQYF.

The V call is TRBV2, the J call TRBJ2-1; D is perhaps TRBD1 or TRBD2 (6 bases each). Trimming left V 7 bases short and J 2 bases short, with 15 bases between. The CDR3 has 15 amino acids. Germline values: CDR1 SNHLY, CDR2 FYNNEI. The CDR3 sequence: CASMGGRDTYNEQFF. In nucleotides, the CDR3 is TGTGCCAGCATGGGGGGCAGGGATACCTACAATGAGCAGTTCTTC.

V is TRBV5-4 and J is TRBJ2-5; D may be TRBD2 (6 bases). Per germline, CDR1 SGHNT and CDR2 YYREEE (reference sequence). The CDR3 spans 14 residues. The V and J ends lost 3 bases and 4 bases respectively, with 13 bases between them. CDR3 residues: CASSSGDFRETQYF. The CDR3 coding sequence is TGTGCCAGCAGCTCGGGGGACTTTCGAGAGACCCAGTACTTC.

The gene calls are TRBV3-1 (or the pseudogene TRBV3-2) and TRBJ2-6; D uncertain. The CDR3 sequence is 17 residues long. Trimming cost V 4 bases and J 2 bases, with 15 bases left between them. CDR1 is LGHDT and CDR2 is YNNKEL in the germline V gene (reference sequence). The CDR3 DNA sequence: TGTGCCAGCAGCCCAATCCTACCTAGTCCTGGGGCCAACGTCCTGACTTTC. Residues: CASSPILPSPGANVLTF.

J is TRBJ1-1 and V is TRBV23-1; D remains ambiguous. TRBV23-1 is an open reading frame whose function is uncertain. The CDR3 runs 12 residues. Deletions cut 8 bases from V and 1 base from J, with 8 bases between. The CDR3 nucleotides read TGCGCCAGCCGAGGGAAGAACACTGAAGCTTTCTTT. It encodes CASRGKNTEAFF.

V usage is TRBV24-1 and J usage is TRBJ2-5; weak D call: TRBD2 (5 bases). CDR3 length: 14 amino acids. Trimming took off 6 bases at V and 5 bases at J, with 15 bases between the two ends. Looked up from germline, CDR1 is KGHDR and CDR2 is SFDVKD. CDR3 DNA sequence: TGTGCCACCAGTCCAGACACCGGGGTGGAGACCCAGTACTTC. Its protein is CATSPDTGVETQYF.

V gene TRBV6-1 combines with J gene TRBJ2-1, with TRBD2 matching 8 bases. The trim removed 3 bases at V and 6 bases at J, leaving 1 base unmatched. CDR1 and CDR2 (germline): MNHNS, SASEGT. The CDR3 consists of 13 residues. DNA for the CDR3: TGTGCCAGCAGTGATAGCGGGGTCAATGAGCAGTTCTTC. Amino acid sequence: CASSDSGVNEQFF.

The chain combines TRBV10-2 with TRBJ2-1; perhaps TRBD1 as D (6 bases). CDR1 WSHSY and CDR2 SAAADI come from the germline V gene. The germline V and J ends were trimmed by 10 bases and 3 bases, with 13 bases remaining between them. The CDR3 consists of 13 residues. The CDR3 DNA is TGCGCCACCGATCCGACAGGCTACAATGAGCAGTTCTTC. This gives the protein CATDPTGYNEQFF.

This clone is a singleton in its sample. It is unclear where the CDR3 begins or ends on the DNA, so no DNA is shown, and the CDR3 is as TCRdb lists it. The rearrangement uses TRBV27 and TRBJ1-1. CDR1 MNHEY and CDR2 SMNVEV come from the germline V gene (reference sequence). The CDR3 contains 13 residues when both ends are counted. CDR3 region: CASSFGAGTEAFF.

This sequence joins TRBV19 and TRBJ1-4, with D possibly being TRBD1 (6 bases). The CDR3 runs to 16 residues. Trimming pared 9 bases from V and 3 bases from J, leaving 20 bases between. Germline V gives CDR1 LNHDA, CDR2 SQIVND (reference sequence). The CDR3 spells CASSSLLQGSNEKLFF. CDR3 DNA sequence: TGTGCCAGCTCATCATTACTACAGGGTTCTAATGAAAAACTGTTTTTT.

This sequence joins TRBV6-1 and TRBJ1-2; TRBD1 is a possible D gene (5 bases). Germline lookup yields CDR1 MNHNS and CDR2 SASEGT. Trimming cost V 3 bases and J 3 bases, with 14 bases left between them. The CDR3 runs 15 residues. CDR3 nucleotide sequence: TGTGCCAGCAGTGATTGGTCAGGGAAAGACTATGGCTACACCTTC. Its protein product is CASSDWSGKDYGYTF.

The genes are TRBV6-2 or TRBV6-3 and TRBJ2-7, with 7 bases identical to TRBD2. J gave up 3 bases and V 6 bases, and 14 bases lay outside the gene matches. The CDR3 runs to 16 residues. CDR1 is MNHEY, CDR2 SVGEGT, per germline. CDR3 in DNA: TGTGCCAGCAGCAGGACTAGTTGGTGGGCCGACTACGAGCAGTACTTC. Translated, it gives CASSRTSWWADYEQYF.

The V gene is TRBV18, the J gene TRBJ1-1; the D gene is possibly TRBD1 (5 bases). The CDR3 has 14 residues. Germline CDR1 and CDR2: KGHSH and LQKENI. The ends were cut back, 0 bases at V and 3 bases at J, with 8 bases in the middle. The CDR3 sequence: CASSPPVRDTEAFF. DNA for the CDR3: TGTGCCAGCTCACCACCGGTCAGGGACACTGAAGCTTTCTTT.

The CDR3 spells CASSQLTGLGGYTF. CDR3 DNA: TGCGCCAGCAGCCAACTGACAGGGTTAGGGGGCTACACCTTC. J is TRBJ1-2 and V is TRBV4-1, with 7 nucleotides matching TRBD1. CDR1 is MGHRA and CDR2 is YSYEKL in the germline V gene. CDR3 length: 14 residues. J lost 8 bases, V lost 2 bases, and 8 bases had no gene match.

This clone occurred once. V usage is TRBV5-1 and J usage is TRBJ1-2; 7 bases fit TRBD1. Per germline, CDR1 SGHRS and CDR2 YFSETQ. V dropped 0 bases and J dropped 4; count of bases not matched to a gene: 9. The CDR3 covers 16 residues. The CDR3 DNA reads TGCGCCAGCAGCTTGGAGGGACAGTCCCGGGGCTATGGCTACACCTTC. Residues: CASSLEGQSRGYGYTF.

The chain carries TRBV6-5 and TRBJ2-1; 10 nucleotides match TRBD2. The germline CDR1 and CDR2 sequences are MNHEY and SVGAGI. Germline trimming cut 2 bases from V and 7 bases from J; bases unmatched to any gene: 5. CDR3 size: 15 residues. CDR3 region: CASSYSGGAGNEQFF. The DNA for the CDR3 is TGTGCCAGCAGTTACAGCGGGGGGGCTGGGAATGAGCAGTTCTTC.

The J gene is TRBJ2-3, the V gene TRBV29-1; no clear D. Germline V CDR1 and CDR2: SQVTM, ANQGSEA. This CDR3 spans 13 amino acids. Trimming cost V 2 bases and J 0 bases, with 6 bases left between them. The CDR3 DNA is TGCAGCGTTGAAACCACTAGCACAGATACGCAGTATTTT. Its protein is CSVETTSTDTQYF.

V gene TRBV5-5 combines with J gene TRBJ1-3; no clear D. The CDR3 runs 14 residues. The V and J ends lost 3 bases and 1 base respectively, with 8 bases between them. CDR1 and CDR2 from the germline V gene are SGHKS and YYEKEE (reference sequence). Written as DNA, the CDR3 is TGTGCCAGCAGCTCAGAGTGGTCTGGAAACACCATATATTTT. It translates to CASSSEWSGNTIYF.

This clone has a single count. The chain uses TRBV2 and TRBJ1-6; no clear D. Germline-derived CDR1 and CDR2 are SNHLY and FYNNEI. V shed 6 bases and J shed 1 base, with 10 bases lying between them. This CDR3 region has 15 residues. The CDR3 DNA reads TGTGCCAGCAGGCCAGTTTTGTCCTATAATTCACCCCTCCACTTT. Its translation: CASRPVLSYNSPLHF.

V gene TRBV28 combines with J gene TRBJ2-7, with D maybe TRBD1 (5 bases). Trimming removed 4 bases from V and 6 bases from J, with 13 bases in between. CDR3 length: 13 amino acids. Germline assignment: CDR1 MDHEN and CDR2 SYDVKM. For the CDR3, the DNA is TGTGCCAGCAGTTCTCCCCTGGGGCCCGAGCAGTACTTC. Its translation is CASSSPLGPEQYF.

The chain joins TRBV2 to TRBJ2-7; 7 bases agree with TRBD1. With V trimmed by 6 bases and J by 1 base, 6 bases remained unmatched. The germline V gene encodes CDR1 SNHLY and CDR2 FYNNEI. The CDR3 runs 14 residues. The CDR3 DNA reads TGTGCCAGCAGGAGACAGGGTGGATCCTACGAGCAGTACTTC. Translation: CASRRQGGSYEQYF.

The chain employs TRBV7-2 and TRBJ2-3; D might be TRBD2 (6 bases). V was clipped by 5 bases and J by 8 bases, with 20 bases between them. Germline CDR1 and CDR2: SGHTA and FQGNSA. The CDR3 consists of 15 residues. CDR3 region: CASSGGTRGFGTQYF. CDR3 DNA sequence: TGTGCCAGCAGCGGAGGGACTCGGGGATTTGGTACGCAGTATTTT.

The rearrangement joins TRBV5-6 to TRBJ2-3; D not certain. Germline V gene lookup returns CDR1 SGHDT and CDR2 YYEEEE. V lost 1 base to trimming and J lost 3 bases, with 3 bases between them. CDR3 size: 12 residues. The CDR3 spells CASSLQTDTQYF. The CDR3 bases are TGTGCCAGCAGCTTGCAGACAGATACGCAGTATTTT.

This clone has only one observation. The V call is TRBV19, the J call TRBJ1-1; D gene ambiguous. Germline V gives CDR1 LNHDA, CDR2 SQIVND (reference sequence). The CDR3 is made up of 15 amino acids. V gave up 4 bases and J gave up 1 base, with 13 bases separating them. The CDR3 bases are TGTGCCAGTAGTACCCCGCGACTACAGAACACTGAAGCTTTCTTT. Its translation: CASSTPRLQNTEAFF.

The rearrangement links TRBV28 to TRBJ1-3; maybe TRBD1 (5 bases). The V and J ends lost 5 bases and 4 bases respectively, with 15 bases between them. The CDR3 length is 15 residues. Germline CDR1 is MDHEN and CDR2 is SYDVKM. The CDR3 is CASSPPGRGGNTIYF. The CDR3 DNA reads TGTGCCAGCAGTCCACCGGGGCGAGGGGGAAACACCATATATTTT. The variable domain in full, completed from reference TRBV28 and TRBJ1-3, reads DVKVTQSSRYLVKRTGEKVFLECVQDMDHENMFWYRQDPGLGLRLIYFSYDVKMKEKGDIPEGYSVSREKKERFSLILESASTNQTSMYLCASSPPGRGGNTIYFGEGSWLTVV.

The chain joins TRBV7-3 to TRBJ2-1; tentative D call: TRBD2 (6 bases). Trimming shortened V by 5 bases and J by 7 bases, and 24 bases separated the two germline ends. CDR1 is SGHTA, CDR2 FQGTGA, per germline. This CDR3 contains 17 residues. CDR3 region: CASSANAAIPGRNEQFF. The CDR3 coding sequence is TGTGCCAGCAGCGCCAACGCAGCAATTCCGGGGAGGAATGAGCAGTTCTTC.

The chain carries TRBV3-1 (or the pseudogene TRBV3-2) and TRBJ1-2; maybe TRBD1 (5 bases). V was cut by 5 bases and J by 7 bases, with 17 bases left in between. The V gene's germline CDR1 is LGHDT and CDR2 YNNKEL (reference sequence). This CDR3 is 14 amino acids long. The CDR3 reads CASSYGGGAGGYTF. CDR3 sequence (DNA): TGTGCCAGCAGCTACGGAGGAGGGGCGGGTGGCTACACCTTC.

The rearrangement links TRBV6-5 to TRBJ1-5; D is ambiguous. The CDR3 consists of 15 residues. V was clipped by 2 bases and J by 0 bases, with 8 bases between them. Per germline, CDR1 MNHEY and CDR2 SVGAGI. The CDR3 sequence: CASSYPADSNQPQHF. The DNA for the CDR3 is TGTGCCAGCAGTTACCCTGCGGATAGCAATCAGCCCCAGCATTTT.

The chain has TRBV7-8 and TRBJ2-3; TRBD2 agrees at 11 bases. The CDR3 totals 16 residues. With V trimmed by 5 bases and J by 1 base, 5 bases remained unmatched. CDR1 is SGHVS and CDR2 is FQNEAQ in the germline V gene. DNA for the CDR3: TGTGCCAGCAGCAAATCACTAGCGGGGGGCACAGATACGCAGTATTTT. It translates to CASSKSLAGGTDTQYF.